The rows below give T cell receptor beta chains drawn from one sample of a study of cytomegalovirus exposure and HLA in healthy donors. This table comes from immunoSEQ multiplex PCR, and its TCRdb copy is limited to in-frame clones, with some not included. Of about 170,000 clones listed, 80% to 90% were seen once; the top ten hold 2% to 2.5%. Material for sequencing was PBMCs. These receptors all stem from a male donor in good health and CMV-seronegative. The CDR3 runs from the conserved cysteine through the conserved F or W. A D gene is named only where the DNA matches it firmly. Clone sizes are given selectively: once, few, many, or a class where the clone is expanded.

TRBD1	TRBJ1-2	few	TRBV5-6	CASSLGWTGDYGHTF	TGTGCCAGCAGCTTGGGCTGGACAGGGGACTATGGCCACACCTTC
TRBD2	TRBJ2-1	once	TRBV7-9	CASSISGGPYNEQFF	TGTGCCAGCAGCATTAGCGGGGGCCCATACAATGAGCAGTTCTTC
-	TRBJ2-5	once	TRBV19	CASSIRAERGTQYF	TGTGCCAGTAGTATAAGGGCGGAACGGGGGACCCAGTACTTC
-	TRBJ1-5	-	TRBV10-3	CAISDGGFNQPQHF	TGTGCCATCAGTGACGGGGGGTTCAATCAGCCCCAGCATTTT
TRBD2	TRBJ2-1	-	TRBV6-5	CASSSLGGGMDEQFF	TGTGCCAGCAGTTCCCTTGGCGGGGGGATGGATGAGCAGTTCTTC
-	TRBJ1-4	few	TRBV4-3	CASTPTFATNEKLFF	TGCGCCAGCACCCCGACTTTTGCAACTAATGAAAAACTGTTTTTT
TRBD2	TRBJ2-7	few	TRBV5-1	CASSYGLVYEQYF	TGCGCCAGCAGTTACGGACTAGTCTACGAGCAGTACTTC
TRBD1	TRBJ1-1	-	TRBV11-3	CASSPQGGGTEAFF	TGTGCCAGCAGTCCGCAGGGGGGTGGGACTGAAGCTTTCTTT
-	TRBJ1-1	-	TRBV28	CASSLGREGTAFF	TGTGCCAGCAGTTTGGGTCGGGAGGGTACAGCTTTCTTT
TRBD1	TRBJ1-5	-	TRBV4-1	CASSQETGDQPQHF	TGCGCCAGCAGCCAAGAAACAGGGGATCAGCCCCAGCATTTT
TRBD2	TRBJ2-1	-	TRBV29-1	CSVSLAGGWNEQFF	TGCAGCGTCTCCCTAGCGGGAGGTTGGAATGAGCAGTTCTTC
TRBD2	TRBJ2-5	-	TRBV5-1	CASSFGTTKETQYF	TGCGCCAGCAGCTTTGGGACTACCAAAGAGACCCAGTACTTC
-	TRBJ1-1	-	TRBV13	CASSLGRTSNTEAFF	TGTGCCAGCAGCTTAGGGAGGACATCGAACACTGAAGCTTTCTTT
TRBD1	TRBJ1-1	-	TRBV28	CASRPRGQGWGEAFF	TGTGCCAGCAGACCGCGGGGACAGGGATGGGGTGAAGCTTTCTTT
-	TRBJ2-2	-	TRBV5-4	CASSLATGNTGELFF	TGTGCCAGCAGCTTGGCAACGGGTAACACCGGGGAGCTGTTTTTT
TRBD2	TRBJ2-2	few	TRBV6-4	CASSSGSTGELFF	TGTGCCAGCAGTAGCGGGAGCACCGGGGAGCTGTTTTTT
TRBD1	TRBJ1-2	-	TRBV28	CASSPDRANYGYTF	TGTGCCAGCAGTCCCGACAGGGCTAACTATGGCTACACCTTC
TRBD1	TRBJ2-3	few	TRBV19	CASRRGQRTDTQYF	TGTGCCAGTAGGAGGGGACAGCGCACAGATACGCAGTATTTT
-	TRBJ2-7	-	TRBV7-9	CASSRPPGVADEQYF	TGTGCCAGCAGCCGCCCTCCGGGGGTCGCTGACGAGCAGTACTTC
TRBD1	TRBJ1-2	-	TRBV19	CASTRDRGNYGYTF	TGTGCCAGTACCCGAGACAGGGGAAACTATGGCTACACCTTC
TRBD1	TRBJ1-5	-	TRBV4-2	CASSQDVQGVIQPQHF	TGTGCCAGCAGCCAAGACGTCCAGGGGGTAATTCAGCCCCAGCATTTT
-	TRBJ2-2	-	TRBV18	CASSPPGQGPGELFF	TGTGCCAGCTCACCACCGGGACAAGGGCCCGGGGAGCTGTTTTTT
-	TRBJ2-2	few	TRBV7-9	CASSLEGDTGELFF	TGTGCCAGCAGCTTAGAAGGGGATACCGGGGAGCTGTTTTTT
-	TRBJ2-1	-	TRBV11-1	CASSLDGGNNEQFF	TGTGCCAGCAGCTTAGATGGCGGAAACAATGAGCAGTTCTTC
TRBD1	TRBJ2-2	-	TRBV2	CASRGTGRNTGELFF	TGTGCCAGCAGGGGGACAGGGAGGAACACCGGGGAGCTGTTTTTT
TRBD2	TRBJ2-5	-	TRBV2	CASSAALAGRYQETQYF	TGTGCCAGCAGTGCAGCCCTAGCGGGCAGGTACCAAGAGACCCAGTACTTC
TRBD2	TRBJ2-7	few	TRBV4-3	CASSQGASGSYEQYF	TGCGCCAGCAGCCAAGGGGCTAGCGGGAGCTACGAGCAGTACTTC
TRBD2	TRBJ2-3	-	TRBV7-2	CASGLLAGDTDTQYF	TGTGCCAGCGGACTCCTAGCGGGGGACACAGATACGCAGTATTTT
-	TRBJ1-3	-	TRBV30	CAWSAVTVSSGNTIYF	TGTGCCTGGAGTGCCGTGACAGTTAGCTCTGGAAACACCATATATTTT
-	TRBJ1-3	once	TRBV7-9	CSSSRGISGNTIYF	TGTTCCAGCAGCCGGGGGATTTCGGGAAACACCATATATTTT
TRBD1	TRBJ1-4	few	TRBV7-9	CASSLPQGRGEKLFF	TGTGCCAGCAGCTTACCACAGGGGCGGGGTGAAAAACTGTTTTTT
TRBD2	TRBJ2-1	once	TRBV10-3	CAIRPGTRVYNEQFF	TGTGCCATCCGCCCCGGGACTAGGGTCTACAATGAGCAGTTCTTC
-	TRBJ2-1	-	TRBV4-1	CASSQSGANNEQFF	TGCGCCAGCAGCCAGAGTGGGGCTAACAATGAGCAGTTCTTC
-	TRBJ2-1	-	TRBV7-6	CASSLTGDEQFF	TGTGCCAGCAGCTTGACAGGTGATGAGCAGTTCTTC
-	TRBJ1-2	-	TRBV4-3	CASSQVQFTENYGYTF	TGCGCCAGCAGCCAAGTACAGTTTACTGAGAACTATGGCTACACCTTC
TRBD1	TRBJ1-1	-	TRBV19	CASSIAQGARNTEAFF	TGTGCCAGTAGTATCGCACAGGGGGCGCGGAACACTGAAGCTTTCTTT
-	TRBJ2-3	once	TRBV7-5	CARSLFREPGTDTQYF	TGTGCCAGAAGCTTATTCCGGGAGCCGGGCACAGATACGCAGTATTTT
-	TRBJ2-5	-	TRBV5-6	CASSLAGVRETQYF	TGTGCCAGCAGCTTGGCAGGGGTACGAGAGACCCAGTACTTC
-	TRBJ1-4	-	TRBV5-1	CASSLGTLQIEKLFF	TGCGCCAGCAGCTTGGGGACACTACAAATCGAAAAACTGTTTTTT
TRBD1	TRBJ2-2	-	TRBV18	CASSPLPGQAIPADTGELFF	TGTGCCAGCTCACCCCTACCGGGACAGGCTATCCCCGCGGACACCGGGGAGCTGTTTTTT
TRBD2	TRBJ2-3	-	TRBV2	CASSRGGTSGSSTDTQYF	TGTGCCAGCAGTCGGGGGGGGACTAGCGGGAGTAGCACAGATACGCAGTATTTT
TRBD1	TRBJ1-6	-	TRBV4-3	CASSPRDRQRFYNSPLHF	TGCGCCAGCAGCCCCCGGGACAGACAAAGATTCTATAATTCACCCCTCCACTTT
-	TRBJ2-3	-	TRBV10-2	CASSESTSWDILTDTQYF	TGCGCCAGCAGTGAGTCGACTAGCTGGGACATCCTAACAGATACGCAGTATTTT
-	TRBJ1-1	-	TRBV7-9	CASSLAGDRQAFF	TGTGCCAGCAGCTTAGCGGGTGACAGACAAGCTTTCTTT
-	TRBJ2-6	-	TRBV2	CASSEGFLSLPSGANVLTF	TGTGCCAGCAGTGAAGGGTTCCTATCCCTCCCCTCTGGGGCCAACGTCCTGACTTTC
-	TRBJ2-1	-	TRBV13	CASSFRLVGYNEQFF	TGTGCCAGCAGCTTTCGACTAGTCGGGTACAATGAGCAGTTCTTC
TRBD1	TRBJ2-7	-	TRBV30	CAWSTAGTVLFTYEQYF	TGTGCCTGGAGTACCGCCGGGACAGTACTCTTTACCTACGAGCAGTACTTC
TRBD2	TRBJ2-1	few	TRBV10-3	CAISRRAGNEQFF	TGTGCCATCAGCCGAAGAGCGGGAAATGAGCAGTTCTTC
TRBD2	TRBJ2-5	-	TRBV5-6	CASSLVAGGVYF	TGTGCCAGCAGCTTGGTAGCGGGGGGCGTCTACTTC
-	TRBJ1-1	-	TRBV7-6	CASSQDSNTEAFF	TGTGCCAGCAGCCAGGACTCGAACACTGAAGCTTTCTTT